These 5 T cell receptor beta chains share one sample of origin, sequenced in a study of blood T cell repertoires in COVID-19. Assay used: immunoSEQ multiplex PCR; TCRdb lists only in-frame clones, some missing. Here the sample spans a few hundred thousand clones, about 86% being singletons. Sequencing used peripheral blood. Receptors originate from a woman in her forties or fifties with acute or convalescent COVID-19.

This clone has a count of ten or more. The rearrangement uses TRBV19 and TRBJ1-5; the match to TRBD1 covers 9 bases. Germline assignment: CDR1 LNHDA and CDR2 SQIVND (reference sequence). The CDR3 loop spans 17 amino acids. Trimming took 7 bases from V and 0 from J; bases not matched to a gene: 10. This CDR3 is CASNAGTGLGSNQPQHF. CDR3 nucleotide sequence: TGTGCCAGTAACGCCGGGACAGGGTTGGGTAGCAATCAGCCCCAGCATTTT.

CDR3 nucleotide sequence: TGCGCCAGCAGCCAGACGGGAGACGAGCAGTTCTTC. Translated: CASSQTGDEQFF. The chain recombines TRBV4-1 with TRBJ2-1, with a tentative D call TRBD2 (6 bases). The CDR3 is made up of 12 amino acids. Germline lookup yields CDR1 MGHRA and CDR2 YSYEKL. Trimming pared 3 bases from V and 10 bases from J, leaving 10 bases between.

V and J are TRBV12-3 or TRBV12-4 and TRBJ2-1, with TRBD2 matching over 8 bases. With V trimmed by 6 bases and J by 8 bases, 3 bases remained unmatched. The CDR3 totals 12 residues. The CDR3 nucleotides are TGTGCCAGCAGGGGACTAGACGATGAGCAGTTCTTC. This gives the protein CASRGLDDEQFF.

The gene calls are TRBV7-2 and TRBJ2-5; TRBD2 is a possible D gene (5 bases). Trimming shortened V by 2 bases and J by 5 bases, and 9 bases separated the two germline ends. The CDR3 is made up of 13 amino acids. Looked up from germline, CDR1 is SGHTA and CDR2 is FQGNSA. DNA of the CDR3: TGTGCCAGCAGCTTATGGCGGGCGGAGACCCAGTACTTC. Its protein product is CASSLWRAETQYF.

V usage is TRBV24-1 and J usage is TRBJ1-4, with 7 bases identical to TRBD1. In germline, CDR1 is KGHDR, CDR2 SFDVKD. The ends lost 7 bases at V and 6 bases at J; junction bases unmatched: 4. The CDR3 extends over 13 amino acids. Written as DNA, the CDR3 is TGTGCCACCAGGGGGACAGTGGATGAAAAACTGTTTTTT. This translates into CATRGTVDEKLFF.